The 28 T cell receptor beta chains below come from one sample, sequenced in a study of blood T cell repertoires in COVID-19. Here immunoSEQ multiplex PCR was the method, and the copy in TCRdb shows in-frame clones only, minus some. The sample records 120,000 or so clones, roughly three quarters being singletons. Sequencing input: peripheral blood. All receptors come from a man aged 35-49 years with active or convalescent COVID-19.

The rearrangement links TRBV6-5 to TRBJ2-7, with 7 nucleotides matching TRBD1. This CDR3 is 13 amino acids long. Germline V gene sequence: CDR1 MNHEY, CDR2 SVGAGI. The V segment lost 5 bases and the J segment 3 bases; nucleotides outside the gene matches: 4. For the CDR3, the DNA is TGTGCCAGCAGTATAAGACAGGGCTACGAGCAGTACTTC. It is translated as CASSIRQGYEQYF.

This chain connects TRBV19 to TRBJ1-1; 10 bases align to TRBD1. From germline, CDR1 is LNHDA and CDR2 SQIVND (reference sequence). V was clipped by 3 bases and J by 5 bases; unmatched bases: 6. The CDR3 contains 15 residues. The CDR3 bases are TGTGCCAGTAGTATGGGGGACAGGGGAAGTACTGAAGCTTTCTTT. The encoded protein is CASSMGDRGSTEAFF.

This chain connects TRBV4-2 to TRBJ2-5; tentatively, D is TRBD1 (5 bases). Deletions cut 0 bases from V and 5 bases from J, with 16 bases between. The CDR3 consists of 16 residues. Germline lookup yields CDR1 LGHNA and CDR2 YNFKEQ. Written as DNA, the CDR3 is TGTGCCAGCAGCCAAGATCTGACGGTAGCAGGGGAGACCCAGTACTTC. The encoded protein is CASSQDLTVAGETQYF.

The V gene is TRBV5-1, the J gene TRBJ1-1, with 9 bases identical to TRBD1. The CDR3 contains 18 residues. V was pared by 6 bases and J by 2 bases, with 17 bases of the junction left unmatched. Looked up from germline, CDR1 is SGHRS and CDR2 is YFSETQ. The CDR3 bases are TGCGCCAGCACCGACCAACAGGGGGCGAGAACTTTTAACACTGAAGCTTTCTTT. The encoded protein is CASTDQQGARTFNTEAFF.

The chain uses TRBV13 and TRBJ1-1; a weak D match, TRBD1 (6 bases). V lost 5 bases, J lost 0 bases, and 16 bases lay in between. Germline V CDR1 and CDR2: PRHDT, FYEKMQ (reference sequence). The CDR3 has 16 amino acids. The CDR3 sequence is CASSLGGARLNTEAFF. CDR3 bases: TGTGCCAGCAGCCTCGGGGGGGCAAGGTTGAACACTGAAGCTTTCTTT.

V gene TRBV6-5 combines with J gene TRBJ2-1; maybe TRBD2 (6 bases). Germline V CDR1 and CDR2: MNHEY, SVGAGI. The length of the CDR3 is 15 residues. The V end lost 5 bases, the J end lost 8 bases, and 19 bases lay between the germline ends. For the CDR3, the DNA is TGTGCCAGCAGTCCTCCGGGACTCCCGTACCATGAGCAGTTCTTC. It codes for CASSPPGLPYHEQFF.

The chain links TRBV10-2 to TRBJ1-3; D gene uncertain. Trimming removed 3 bases at V and 8 bases at J, with 8 bases between. In germline, CDR1 is WSHSY, CDR2 SAAADI. The CDR3 totals 12 residues. The CDR3 nucleotides read TGCGCCAGCAGTGAAGACGGGTACACCATATATTTT. It codes for CASSEDGYTIYF.

The gene calls are TRBV12-3 or TRBV12-4 and TRBJ1-2; the D gene is possibly TRBD1 (6 bases). V gave up 7 bases and J gave up 13 bases, with 19 bases separating them. The CDR3 is 12 residues long. The CDR3 loop is CASTGGRQDRTF. The CDR3 nucleotides read TGTGCCAGCACCGGGGGGCGGCAAGACCGCACCTTC.

The chain carries TRBV28 and TRBJ2-1, with TRBD2 matching 9 bases. The CDR3 contains 14 residues. From germline, CDR1 is MDHEN and CDR2 SYDVKM. J lost 4 bases, V lost 6 bases, and 4 bases had no gene match. This CDR3 is CASSLGLAYNEQFF. In nucleotides, the CDR3 is TGTGCCAGCAGCCTAGGACTAGCGTACAATGAGCAGTTCTTC.

The chain combines TRBV9 with TRBJ2-1; 8 bases are a match to TRBD2. The CDR3 loop spans 14 amino acids. Per germline, CDR1 SGDLS and CDR2 YYNGEE. V shed 0 bases, J shed 6 bases, and the junction held 2 bases outside the gene matches. The CDR3 reads CASSVASGSNEQFF. The CDR3 DNA follows: TGTGCCAGCAGCGTAGCCAGCGGGAGCAATGAGCAGTTCTTC.

The chain carries TRBV6-5 and TRBJ1-1; D is uncertain. The CDR3 consists of 13 residues. Germline CDR1 reads MNHEY; CDR2 reads SVGAGI. Trimming pared 8 bases from V and 4 bases from J, leaving 14 bases between. CDR3 protein: CASRTAGSTEAFF. The CDR3, as DNA: TGTGCCAGCCGAACGGCAGGCAGCACTGAAGCTTTCTTT.

This clone was counted a single time. The J gene is TRBJ1-2, the V gene TRBV9; TRBD1 agrees at 7 bases. CDR3 length: 16 residues. J lost 4 bases, V lost 0 bases, and 9 bases had no gene match. Germline V gene lookup returns CDR1 SGDLS and CDR2 YYNGEE. The CDR3 bases are TGTGCCAGCAGCGTAGTGGGGACAGCCCCAGTCTATGGCTACACCTTC. This sequence encodes CASSVVGTAPVYGYTF.

The rearrangement joins TRBV11-2 to TRBJ1-6, with 8 bases that match TRBD1. Germline CDR1 reads SGHAT; CDR2 reads FQNNGV. With V trimmed by 5 bases and J by 10 bases, 7 bases remained unmatched. The CDR3 length is 14 residues. Here the CDR3 reads CASSRPQGGSPLHF. The CDR3 nucleotides read TGTGCCAGCAGCCGCCCACAGGGGGGGTCACCCCTCCACTTT.

CDR3 DNA sequence: TGTGCCAGCAGCTTAGGGACAGAGTATGGCTACACCTTC. This encodes CASSLGTEYGYTF. The chain joins TRBV11-1 to TRBJ1-2, with D perhaps matching TRBD1 (6 bases). Germline CDR1 and CDR2: SGHAT and FQDESV (reference sequence). The CDR3 runs 13 residues. The ends were cut back, 1 base at V and 5 bases at J, with 8 bases in the middle. Full variable domain (missing parts from reference TRBV11-1 and TRBJ1-2): EAEVAQSPRYKITEKSQAVAFWCDPISGHATLYWYRQILGQGPELLVQFQDESVVDDSQLPKDRFSAERLKGVDSTLKIQPAELGDSAMYLCASSLGTEYGYTFGSGTRLTVV.

This rearrangement joins TRBV10-3 to TRBJ1-5, with D tentatively TRBD1 (6 bases). Germline V gives CDR1 ENHRY, CDR2 SYGVKD. The CDR3 extends over 14 amino acids. V dropped 3 bases and J dropped 7 bases, with 13 bases sitting between them. CDR3 nucleotide sequence: TGTGCCATCAGTGACGGGGGGACAACCCAGCCCCAGCATTTT. This translates into CAISDGGTTQPQHF.

The gene calls are TRBV12-5 and TRBJ2-7, with D possibly being TRBD1 (5 bases). Germline values: CDR1 LGHNT, CDR2 FRNRAP. The CDR3 consists of 14 residues. Trimming pared 0 bases from V and 2 bases from J, leaving 8 bases between. The CDR3 reads CASGLVGATYEQYF. The CDR3 nucleotides are TGTGCTAGTGGTTTGGTTGGGGCAACCTACGAGCAGTACTTC.

V and J are TRBV7-2 and TRBJ1-5; a weak D match, TRBD1 (5 bases). The CDR3 length is 15 residues. V was pared by 1 base and J by 4 bases, with 11 bases between. The germline gives CDR1 SGHTA, CDR2 FQGNSA. The CDR3 protein is CASSLGDSRNQPQHF. The CDR3, as DNA: TGTGCCAGCAGCTTAGGGGACTCCCGGAATCAGCCCCAGCATTTT. Together with reference TRBV7-2 and TRBJ1-5, the CDR3 gives the full variable domain: GAGVSQSPSNKVTEKGKDVELRCDPISGHTALYWYRQSLGQGLEFLIYFQGNSAPDKSGLPSDRFSAERTGGSVSTLTIQRTQQEDSAVYLCASSLGDSRNQPQHFGDGTRLSIL.

This clone was seen more than once but under ten times. The CDR3 nucleotides read TGTGCCAGCAGTTACTCGGAGGAAGAGACCCAGTACTTC. Amino acid sequence: CASSYSEEETQYF. This chain joins TRBV6-2 or TRBV6-3 and TRBJ2-5, with D maybe TRBD2 (5 bases). CDR1 is MNHEY, CDR2 SVGEGT, per germline. The CDR3 sequence is 13 residues long. Trimming cost V 0 bases and J 3 bases, with 5 bases left between them.

The rearrangement uses TRBV18 and TRBJ1-1; D may be TRBD1 (6 bases). Germline-derived CDR1 and CDR2 are KGHSH and LQKENI. The length of the CDR3 is 15 residues. V shed 3 bases and J shed 4 bases, with 15 bases lying between them. CDR3 bases: TGTGCCAGCTCACCCCTTAAGGGACAAAGCACTGAAGCTTTCTTT. It is translated as CASSPLKGQSTEAFF. The variable domain in full, with the rest retrieved from reference TRBV18 and TRBJ1-1, is NAGVMQNPRHLVRRRGQEARLRCSPMKGHSHVYWYRQLPEEGLKFMVYLQKENIIDESGMPKERFSAEFPKEGPSILRIQQVVRGDSAAYFCASSPLKGQSTEAFFGQGTRLTVV.

This clone came up a few times. The genes are TRBV29-1 and TRBJ1-5; 9 bases fit TRBD1. The CDR3 has 14 amino acids. Germline lookup yields CDR1 SQVTM and CDR2 ANQGSEA. Trimming took 7 bases from V and 7 from J; bases not matched to a gene: 11. CDR3 residues: CSANTGGAGQPQHF. The CDR3 bases are TGCAGCGCAAATACAGGGGGCGCCGGGCAGCCCCAGCATTTT.

This clone has only one observation. The genes are TRBV10-3 and TRBJ2-2; 11 bases match TRBD2. V lost 0 bases and J lost 7; bases outside the gene matches: 10. The CDR3 covers 18 residues. Germline V gene data show CDR1 as ENHRY and CDR2 as SYGVKD. CDR3 in DNA: TGTGCCATCAGTGAGTCGACTAGCGGGGTGACCGAGGGCGGGGAGCTGTTTTTT. Its protein product is CAISESTSGVTEGGELFF.

This chain uses TRBV6-6 with TRBJ1-5; D gene uncertain. Germline V gives CDR1 MNHNY, CDR2 SVGAGI (reference sequence). V shed 3 bases and J shed 2 bases, with 8 bases lying between them. The CDR3 length is 14 residues. CDR3 amino acids: CASSYVGGNQPQHF. The CDR3 DNA is TGTGCCAGCAGTTATGTCGGGGGCAATCAGCCCCAGCATTTT.

The chain is built from TRBV5-1 and TRBJ1-1; D not certain. V dropped 2 bases and J dropped 5 bases, with 10 bases sitting between them. Germline V gene lookup returns CDR1 SGHRS and CDR2 YFSETQ. This CDR3 is built from 13 residues. For the CDR3, the DNA is TGCGCCAGCAGCTTATCGGGGAAGACTGAAGCTTTCTTT. It translates to CASSLSGKTEAFF.

This clone was seen a single time. The CDR3 loop is CASSGTGNEQFF. As DNA, the CDR3 is TGCGCCAGCAGCGGAACGGGAAATGAGCAGTTCTTC. This chain joins TRBV5-1 and TRBJ2-1, with D possibly being TRBD2 (5 bases). Trimming took 4 bases from V and 7 from J, leaving 9 bases between them. CDR1 and CDR2 from the germline V gene are SGHRS and YFSETQ. This CDR3 has 12 residues.

The V gene is TRBV5-1, the J gene TRBJ2-7, with 9 bases lining up with TRBD2. There are 16 residues in the CDR3. Germline V gives CDR1 SGHRS, CDR2 YFSETQ. Trimming at V came to 0 bases and at J to 4 bases, leaving 8 bases not matched to a gene. Here the CDR3 DNA reads TGCGCCAGCAGCTTGGGCTCCGGGACTAGCCATTACGAGCAGTACTTC. Residues: CASSLGSGTSHYEQYF.

This clone was seen a few times. The chain is built from TRBV7-9 and TRBJ1-1; 10 bases are shared with TRBD1. The CDR3 runs to 17 residues. Germline CDR1 SEHNR, CDR2 FQNEAQ (reference sequence). After removal of 1 base from V and 3 bases from J, the junction contained 8 bases not matched to a gene. CDR3: CASSLGRTGTGDTEAFF. DNA for the CDR3: TGTGCCAGCAGCTTAGGGAGAACCGGGACAGGGGACACTGAAGCTTTCTTT.

This clone appeared a few times. This chain links TRBV9 with TRBJ1-3; D uncertain. Germline CDR1 SGDLS, CDR2 YYNGEE. The CDR3 sequence is 16 residues long. With 4 bases removed from V and 0 bases from J, the gap between germline ends came to 14 bases. In DNA, the CDR3 is TGTGCCAGCAGCCCCTCGATGAGTAACTCTGGAAACACCATATATTTT. It encodes CASSPSMSNSGNTIYF. Drawing the rest from reference TRBV9 and TRBJ1-3, the complete variable domain is DSGVTQTPKHLITATGQRVTLRCSPRSGDLSVYWYQQSLDQGLQFLIQYYNGEERAKGNILERFSAQQFPDLHSELNLSSLELGDSALYFCASSPSMSNSGNTIYFGEGSWLTVV.

The CDR3 region has the DNA TGTGCCACCAGTGATCCGGGACAGGGGTACGCAGATACGCAGTATTTT. Translation gives CATSDPGQGYADTQYF. The chain employs TRBV24-1 and TRBJ2-3, with TRBD1 matching 10 bases. The CDR3 length is 16 residues. Germline V gives CDR1 KGHDR, CDR2 SFDVKD. The J segment lost 4 bases and the V segment lost 3 bases, leaving 6 bases of the junction unmatched.